The 30 T cell receptor beta chains below were found in one sample sequenced in a study of blood T cell repertoires in COVID-19. Profiling relied on immunoSEQ multiplex PCR, and the TCRdb table lists in-frame clones only, not all of them. This sample has 300,000 to 400,000 clones, with under 95% found just once. The sequencing input was peripheral blood. The source of these receptors is a woman younger than 30 who had recovered from COVID-19.

The genes are TRBV2 and TRBJ1-4; D uncertain. Per the germline V gene, CDR1 is SNHLY and CDR2 is FYNNEI. The CDR3 runs 14 residues. The germline V and J ends were trimmed by 0 bases and 6 bases, with 8 bases remaining between them. For the CDR3, the DNA is TGTGCCAGCAGTGAAGCGCCAGAATATGAAAAACTGTTTTTT. Its protein product is CASSEAPEYEKLFF.

The chain is built from TRBV29-1 and TRBJ2-5, with 9 bases identical to TRBD1. This CDR3 comprises 15 residues. J gave up 5 bases and V 7 bases, and 14 bases lay outside the gene matches. Germline V gene lookup returns CDR1 SQVTM and CDR2 ANQGSEA. CDR3 protein: CSGTEAGQGWETQYF. DNA for the CDR3: TGCAGCGGCACTGAAGCAGGACAGGGGTGGGAGACCCAGTACTTC.

V and J are TRBV21-1 and TRBJ1-2; the D segment call TRBD1 is taken from the table without a DNA check. TRBV21-1 is designated a pseudogene. The CDR3 is 17 residues long. The CDR3 loop reads CASSNIRNRGRGYGYTF. The DNA of the CDR3 is TGTGCCAGCAGCAACATCAGAAACAGGGGGCGAGGCTATGGCTACACCTTC.

The chain couples TRBV6-1 to TRBJ2-1, with 7 bases matching TRBD2. The V segment lost 7 bases and the J segment 8 bases; nucleotides outside the gene matches: 20. Germline V lookup: CDR1 MNHNS, CDR2 SASEGT. This CDR3 region has 17 residues. CDR3 protein: CASIDVWSSGPPYEQFF. The CDR3, as DNA: TGTGCCAGCATTGATGTCTGGAGTAGCGGGCCCCCTTATGAGCAGTTCTTC.

The chain links TRBV5-1 to TRBJ2-1; possible D gene TRBD1, 6 bases. CDR3 length: 14 residues. Germline CDR1 reads SGHRS; CDR2 reads YFSETQ. Deletions cut 0 bases from V and 9 bases from J, with 13 bases between. The CDR3 DNA is TGCGCCAGCAGCTTGGCAGGCAGGGGATTTGAGCAGTTCTTC. Protein product: CASSLAGRGFEQFF.

V gene TRBV11-2 combines with J gene TRBJ2-6; 9 bases map to TRBD1. Germline values: CDR1 SGHAT, CDR2 FQNNGV. CDR3 length equals 17 residues. V shed 4 bases, J shed 3 bases, and the junction held 7 bases outside the gene matches. CDR3: CASSYVTGGVGANVLTF. The DNA of the CDR3 is TGTGCCAGCAGCTACGTTACAGGGGGCGTTGGGGCCAACGTCCTGACTTTC.

This rearrangement joins TRBV6-5 to TRBJ2-7, with a weak D call TRBD1 (5 bases). This CDR3 comprises 13 residues. The V end was cut by 6 bases, the J end by 7 bases, with 16 bases between. Germline-derived CDR1 and CDR2 are MNHEY and SVGAGI. Here the CDR3 DNA reads TGTGCCAGCAGGGACACAAGGTCCCGGGAGCAGTACGTC. Protein product: CASRDTRSREQYV.

The chain employs TRBV9 and TRBJ1-1; 8 bases agree with TRBD1. The CDR3 loop spans 15 amino acids. The trim removed 4 bases at V and 4 bases at J, leaving 9 bases unmatched. Germline V gene data show CDR1 as SGDLS and CDR2 as YYNGEE. Written as DNA, the CDR3 is TGTGCCAGCAGCCTACGGACAGGGACGGGCACTGAAGCTTTCTTT. The encoded protein is CASSLRTGTGTEAFF. The variable domain in full, with the rest retrieved from reference TRBV9 and TRBJ1-1, is DSGVTQTPKHLITATGQRVTLRCSPRSGDLSVYWYQQSLDQGLQFLIQYYNGEERAKGNILERFSAQQFPDLHSELNLSSLELGDSALYFCASSLRTGTGTEAFFGQGTRLTVV.

The chain employs TRBV7-2 and TRBJ2-2; possibly TRBD2 for D (6 bases). The CDR3 length is 16 residues. CDR1 SGHTA and CDR2 FQGNSA come from the germline V gene. Trimming took 3 bases from V and 7 from J, leaving 18 bases between them. In nucleotides, the CDR3 is TGTGCCAGCAGCTTCTCCGGGAGAATTAGTGGCGGGGAGCTGTTTTTT. This sequence encodes CASSFSGRISGGELFF.

This clone has a handful of counts. The V gene is TRBV6-5, the J gene TRBJ1-1; D gene ambiguous. Deletions cut 7 bases from V and 1 base from J, with 4 bases between. This CDR3 has 11 residues. CDR1 and CDR2 from the germline V gene are MNHEY and SVGAGI. CDR3 in DNA: TGTGCCAGCACAGGGAACACTGAAGCTTTCTTT. Protein: CASTGNTEAFF.

The genes are TRBV5-6 and TRBJ2-4; possible D gene TRBD2, 5 bases. V lost 5 bases to trimming and J lost 7 bases, with 10 bases between them. Germline V gene sequence: CDR1 SGHDT, CDR2 YYEEEE. The CDR3 is made up of 12 amino acids. The CDR3 spells CASSTTGNIQYF. As DNA, the CDR3 is TGTGCCAGCAGTACAACGGGGAACATTCAGTACTTC.

The chain uses TRBV7-6 and TRBJ2-5; the D gene is possibly TRBD2 (6 bases). Germline V gives CDR1 SGHVS, CDR2 FNYEAQ. The CDR3 contains 15 residues. The germline V and J ends were trimmed by 5 bases and 2 bases, with 15 bases remaining between them. Here the CDR3 reads CASSINLASQETQYF. The CDR3 nucleotides read TGTGCCAGCAGCATAAACCTAGCGTCTCAAGAGACCCAGTACTTC. The complete variable domain, with remaining parts taken from reference TRBV7-6 and TRBJ2-5, reads GAGVSQSPRYKVTKRGQDVALRCDPISGHVSLYWYRQALGQGPEFLTYFNYEAQQDKSGLPNDRFSAERPEGSISTLTIQRTEQRDSAMYRCASSINLASQETQYFGPGTRLLVL.

A remark on this clone: This sample also contains other DNA sequences that code for the same CDR3. This rearrangement joins TRBV7-2 to TRBJ2-3; TRBD2 agrees at 9 bases. The CDR3 extends over 15 amino acids. Germline V lookup: CDR1 SGHTA, CDR2 FQGNSA. The V segment lost 4 bases and the J segment 6 bases; nucleotides outside the gene matches: 8. Here the CDR3 reads CASSYPGLAGDTQYF. Written as DNA, the CDR3 is TGTGCCAGCAGCTATCCGGGACTAGCAGGCGATACGCAGTATTTT.

This chain links TRBV7-9 with TRBJ2-1; D call uncertain. The CDR3 runs 12 residues. Deletions cut 1 base from V and 6 bases from J, with 4 bases between. The V gene's germline CDR1 is SEHNR and CDR2 FQNEAQ (reference sequence). The CDR3 loop is CASSLESNEQFF. The CDR3 nucleotides read TGTGCCAGCAGCTTAGAGAGCAATGAGCAGTTCTTC.

CDR3 region: CASSQDGPGRTDTQYF. CDR3 nucleotide sequence: TGCGCCAGCAGCCAAGATGGGCCAGGGAGGACAGATACGCAGTATTTT. This sequence joins TRBV4-3 and TRBJ2-3; D is possibly TRBD2 (6 bases). Germline CDR1 is LGHNA and CDR2 is YSLEER. Trimming took off 0 bases at V and 3 bases at J, with 13 bases between the two ends. The CDR3 covers 16 residues.

This clone appeared once. The chain links TRBV5-1 to TRBJ2-1, with TRBD2 matching 10 bases. V shed 2 bases and J 7 bases; nucleotides not matched to a gene: 6. The CDR3 covers 15 residues. Germline values: CDR1 SGHRS, CDR2 YFSETQ. The CDR3: CASSFSSGRSNEQFF. The CDR3 nucleotides read TGCGCCAGCAGCTTCTCTAGCGGGAGATCTAATGAGCAGTTCTTC.

The genes are TRBV7-9 and TRBJ1-2; 10 bases map to TRBD1. The CDR3 covers 16 residues. From germline, CDR1 is SEHNR and CDR2 FQNEAQ (reference sequence). With V trimmed by 4 bases and J by 2 bases, 7 bases remained unmatched. The CDR3 region has the DNA TGTGCCAGCAGCTATGCCACGGGACAGGGGAACTATGGCTACACCTTC. It yields the protein CASSYATGQGNYGYTF. Full variable domain (missing parts from reference TRBV7-9 and TRBJ1-2): DTGVSQNPRHKITKRGQNVTFRCDPISEHNRLYWYRQTLGQGPEFLTYFQNEAQLEKSRLLSDRFSAERPKGSFSTLEIQRTEQGDSAMYLCASSYATGQGNYGYTFGSGTRLTVV.

In this sample, this clone turned up once. The CDR3 sequence is CATSSRRGAYEQYV. CDR3 sequence (DNA): TGTGCCACCAGTTCAAGGCGGGGGGCCTACGAGCAGTACGTC. V gene TRBV24-1 combines with J gene TRBJ2-7, with 8 bases aligning to TRBD2. The trim removed 6 bases at V and 2 bases at J, leaving 5 bases unmatched. CDR1 KGHDR and CDR2 SFDVKD come from the germline V gene. The CDR3 has 14 amino acids.

The chain employs TRBV11-2 and TRBJ1-1; a weak D match, TRBD1 (6 bases). The V end was cut by 2 bases, the J end by 8 bases, with 9 bases between. Germline CDR1 is SGHAT and CDR2 is FQNNGV. The CDR3 loop spans 12 amino acids. CDR3 sequence reads: CASSLQGLEAFF. The CDR3 region has the DNA TGTGCCAGCAGCTTACAGGGGTTAGAAGCTTTCTTT.

The chain carries TRBV19 and TRBJ1-1, with D possibly matching TRBD1 (6 bases). Trimming pared 2 bases from V and 1 base from J, leaving 11 bases between. The CDR3 covers 15 residues. The germline V gene encodes CDR1 LNHDA and CDR2 SQIVND (reference sequence). The CDR3 nucleotides read TGTGCCAGTAGTATAATGGGCAGGGGGAACACTGAAGCTTTCTTT. It codes for CASSIMGRGNTEAFF.

This chain uses TRBV6-5 with TRBJ1-5; TRBD1 agrees at 7 bases. Germline V gene sequence: CDR1 MNHEY, CDR2 SVGAGI. The J segment lost 3 bases and the V segment lost 6 bases, leaving 8 bases of the junction unmatched. The CDR3 is 15 residues long. CDR3 DNA: TGTGCCAGCAGCCCATCAGGGGGGAACAATCAGCCCCAGCATTTT. Amino acids: CASSPSGGNNQPQHF.

As DNA, the CDR3 is TGTGCCAGCAGCTCGACAGGGTGGGCTGGCTACACCTTC. It codes for CASSSTGWAGYTF. The chain carries TRBV7-8 and TRBJ1-2; TRBD1 matches 7 bases. The CDR3 has 13 residues. J was trimmed by 7 bases and V by 4 bases; bases with no gene match: 6. Germline-derived CDR1 and CDR2 are SGHVS and FQNEAQ.

This chain joins TRBV15 and TRBJ2-3; possibly TRBD1 for D (5 bases). Germline CDR1 LNHNV, CDR2 YYDKDF (reference sequence). Trimming left V 1 base short and J 0 bases short, with 8 bases between. The CDR3 has 15 amino acids. Written as DNA, the CDR3 is TGTGCCACCAGCAGAGGGACAACTAGCACAGATACGCAGTATTTT. Residues: CATSRGTTSTDTQYF.

The chain employs TRBV2 and TRBJ2-1, with 14 bases identical to TRBD2. The CDR3 covers 17 residues. Germline lookup yields CDR1 SNHLY and CDR2 FYNNEI. The J segment lost 6 bases and the V segment lost 1 base, leaving 5 bases of the junction unmatched. The CDR3 loop is CASSEVVGLAGVNEQFF. CDR3 sequence (DNA): TGTGCCAGCAGTGAAGTGGTGGGACTAGCGGGAGTCAATGAGCAGTTCTTC. Supplemented by reference TRBV2 and TRBJ2-1, the full variable domain reads EPEVTQTPSHQVTQMGQEVILRCVPISNHLYFYWYRQILGQKVEFLVSFYNNEISEKSEIFDDQFSVERPDGSNFTLKIRSTKLEDSAMYFCASSEVVGLAGVNEQFFGPGTRLTVL.

This clone was found once. This chain connects TRBV19 to TRBJ2-3; 8 positions match TRBD2. Germline V gene data show CDR1 as LNHDA and CDR2 as SQIVND (reference sequence). The V and J ends lost 4 bases and 6 bases, in that order; junction bases with no gene match: 12. This CDR3 region has 16 residues. The CDR3 sequence is CASSTVSGSPLDTQYF. The CDR3 region has the DNA TGTGCCAGTAGTACGGTGAGCGGGAGCCCGTTGGATACGCAGTATTTT.

V is TRBV18 and J is TRBJ1-3; D remains unclear. The CDR3 sequence is 14 residues long. Germline V gene lookup returns CDR1 KGHSH and CDR2 LQKENI. Trimming left V 3 bases short and J 0 bases short, with 6 bases between. CDR3 residues: CASSPEGSGNTIYF. In DNA form, the CDR3 reads TGTGCCAGCTCACCGGAGGGCTCTGGAAACACCATATATTTT.

This clone was seen a handful of times. This chain uses TRBV7-8 with TRBJ2-7, with TRBD2 matching over 9 bases. The CDR3 runs 16 residues. The germline gives CDR1 SGHVS, CDR2 FQNEAQ. J lost 3 bases, V lost 8 bases, and 14 bases had no gene match. The CDR3: CASVAGEGQVGYEQYV. Written as DNA, the CDR3 is TGTGCCAGCGTAGCGGGGGAGGGCCAGGTCGGCTACGAGCAGTACGTC.

The rearrangement joins TRBV19 to TRBJ1-2; D unresolved. V was clipped by 1 base and J by 4 bases, with 10 bases between them. Germline V CDR1 and CDR2: LNHDA, SQIVND (reference sequence). This CDR3 is 14 amino acids long. DNA of the CDR3: TGTGCCAGTAGTATAGGTGGTATCAGCTATGGCTACACCTTC. Translated, it gives CASSIGGISYGYTF.

CDR3: CASRPGGQAPQHF. The CDR3 DNA follows: TGTGCCAGCAGGCCAGGGGGGCAGGCTCCCCAGCATTTT. The V gene is TRBV27, the J gene TRBJ1-5, with 7 bases that match TRBD1. CDR1 and CDR2 from the germline V gene are MNHEY and SMNVEV (reference sequence). The CDR3 spans 13 residues. After removal of 6 bases from V and 10 bases from J, the junction contained 9 bases not matched to a gene.

In this sample, this clone turned up once. The chain employs TRBV3-1 (or the pseudogene TRBV3-2) and TRBJ2-2; D is undetermined. Germline V gene lookup returns CDR1 LGHDT and CDR2 YNNKEL (reference sequence). This CDR3 is built from 12 residues. Trimming took off 3 bases at V and 6 bases at J, with 5 bases between the two ends. CDR3 DNA sequence: TGTGCCAGCAGCCATCTATCCGGGGAGCTGTTTTTT. It specifies CASSHLSGELFF.